This T cell receptor beta chain comes out of a study of blood T cell repertoires in COVID-19. For the study at large: Donors in the United States, Italy and Spain gave samples during acute or convalescent COVID-19. T cells, B-cell-depleted T cells, or PBMCs provided the cDNA or gDNA that served as material.

The V and J ends lost 5 bases and 2 bases respectively, with 15 bases between them. Germline V gene lookup returns CDR1 PRHDT and CDR2 FYEKMQ (reference sequence). This CDR3 spans 15 amino acids. Source study methods: Amplified reference gene primers provided the basis for estimating nucleated cell counts. TCRdb's table, derived via immunoSEQ multiplex PCR, lists solely in-frame clones and lacks some. V and J calls and clone size are those listed in that table; D and trimming were worked out from the DNA. The sample carries about 88,000 clones, about 85% recorded once. The V gene is TRBV13, the J gene TRBJ1-2; D perhaps matches TRBD1 (5 bases). This receptor was identified in a male donor with acute or convalescent COVID-19. The specimen sequenced was peripheral blood. For the CDR3, the DNA is TGTGCCAGCAGCCCCAGACGGCGGGACAACTATGGCTACACCTTC. It codes for CASSPRRRDNYGYTF.